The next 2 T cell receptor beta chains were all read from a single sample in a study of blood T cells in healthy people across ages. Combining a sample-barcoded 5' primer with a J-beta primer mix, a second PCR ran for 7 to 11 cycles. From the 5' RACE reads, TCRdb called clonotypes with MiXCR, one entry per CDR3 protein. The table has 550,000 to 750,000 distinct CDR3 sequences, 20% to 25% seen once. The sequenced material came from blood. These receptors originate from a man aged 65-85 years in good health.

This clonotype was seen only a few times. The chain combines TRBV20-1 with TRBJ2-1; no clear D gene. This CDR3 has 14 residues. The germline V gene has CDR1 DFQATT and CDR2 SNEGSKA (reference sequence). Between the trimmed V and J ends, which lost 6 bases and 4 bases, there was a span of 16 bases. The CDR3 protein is CSAHNTESYNEQFF. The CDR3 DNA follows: TGCAGTGCCCATAACACCGAATCATACAATGAGCAGTTCTTC.

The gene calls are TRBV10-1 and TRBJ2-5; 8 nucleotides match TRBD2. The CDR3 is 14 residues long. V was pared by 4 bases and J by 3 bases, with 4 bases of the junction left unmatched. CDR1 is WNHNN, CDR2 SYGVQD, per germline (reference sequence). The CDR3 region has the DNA TGCGCCAGCAGTGCGACACTAGCGGAAGAGACCCAGTACTTC. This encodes CASSATLAEETQYF.